This T cell receptor beta chain was identified in a study of T-cell memory formation after mild COVID-19. CDR1 and CDR2 (germline): SNHLY, FYNNEI. There are 15 residues in the CDR3. After removal of 4 bases from V and 4 bases from J, the junction contained 4 bases not matched to a gene. Using its own MiXCR run on the 5' RACE reads, TCRdb lists one record per CDR3 protein. This table holds around 200,000 distinct CDR3 sequences, 9.5% found once. This TCR was recovered from a young man who had mild COVID-19 (a few samples of this study predate the infection). Cell type and time point are not known. The genes are TRBV2 and TRBJ2-5, with 12 bases aligning to TRBD2. Sequencing input: PBMCs or a T cell subset sorted from them (not recorded which). As DNA, the CDR3 is TGTGCCAGCAGTGGAGGACTAGCGGGATTAGAGACCCAGTACTTC. This encodes CASSGGLAGLETQYF.